The 22 T cell receptor beta chains below all came from one sample that was sequenced in a study of blood T cell repertoires in COVID-19. Clones were read by immunoSEQ multiplex PCR, and TCRdb kept only the in-frame ones, dropping some. The sample lists 250,000 to 300,000 clones, roughly 91% occurring once. Sequenced sample: peripheral blood. These receptors all stem from a woman in her thirties or forties who had recovered from COVID-19.

This chain uses TRBV5-1 with TRBJ2-2; 8 bases are a match to TRBD1. Germline V gene lookup returns CDR1 SGHRS and CDR2 YFSETQ. CDR3 length equals 14 residues. V lost 4 bases, J lost 6 bases, and 5 bases stayed unmatched. CDR3 in amino acids: CASSRTGLAGELFF. The CDR3 bases are TGCGCCAGCAGCCGGACAGGGCTAGCCGGGGAGCTGTTTTTT.

This clone was recorded only once. The V gene is TRBV25-1, the J gene TRBJ2-1; TRBD2 agrees at 13 bases. Germline values: CDR1 MGHDK, CDR2 SYGVNS. The junction had 7 bases not matched to a gene; V was cut back by 6 bases and J by 2 bases. CDR3 length equals 17 residues. The CDR3, as DNA: TGTGCCAGCAGCGCACTAGCGGGAGGGTCCACCTACAATGAGCAGTTCTTC. Translating it yields CASSALAGGSTYNEQFF.

This rearrangement joins TRBV24-1 to TRBJ2-5, with D maybe TRBD2 (5 bases). The CDR3 spans 11 residues. Per the germline V gene, CDR1 is KGHDR and CDR2 is SFDVKD. The germline V and J ends were trimmed by 11 bases and 1 base, with 7 bases remaining between them. CDR3 sequence (DNA): TGTGCCATAGCGACCCAAGAGACCCAGTACTTC. It encodes CAIATQETQYF.

The V gene is TRBV6-2 or TRBV6-3, the J gene TRBJ1-5, with D tentatively TRBD1 (6 bases). The V gene lost 1 base and the J gene lost 3 bases, with 13 bases spanning the gap. Germline CDR1 reads MNHEY; CDR2 reads SVGEGT. The CDR3 spans 16 residues. The CDR3 DNA reads as TGTGCCAGCAGTTACTTTAGGGCAGGGGACAATCAGCCCCAGCATTTT. Its protein is CASSYFRAGDNQPQHF.

The CDR3 sequence: CASTHFGGGAAQYF. DNA for the CDR3: TGTGCCAGCACCCATTTTGGCGGGGGGGCGGCCCAGTACTTC. This chain joins TRBV7-9 and TRBJ2-5; 9 positions agree with TRBD2. The V gene end was trimmed by 7 bases and the J gene end by 9 bases; junction bases not matched to a gene: 12. The CDR3 consists of 14 residues. The V gene's germline CDR1 is SEHNR and CDR2 FQNEAQ (reference sequence).

The CDR3 region has the DNA TGCGCCAGCAGCCCCTCGGGACTACCACAAGAGACCCAGTACTTC. Protein: CASSPSGLPQETQYF. This chain joins TRBV4-1 and TRBJ2-5; TRBD2 agrees at 7 bases. Looked up from germline, CDR1 is MGHRA and CDR2 is YSYEKL. The CDR3 length is 15 residues. V lost 4 bases to trimming and J lost 2 bases; unmatched junction nucleotides: 7.

This chain uses TRBV7-8 with TRBJ2-1, with TRBD1 as a possible D gene (6 bases). The V end lost 1 base, the J end lost 0 bases, and 13 bases lay between the germline ends. The CDR3 runs to 17 residues. From germline, CDR1 is SGHVS and CDR2 FQNEAQ. CDR3 loop: CASSLGVQGLSYNEQFF. The CDR3 DNA sequence: TGTGCCAGCAGCTTAGGGGTACAGGGCCTCTCCTACAATGAGCAGTTCTTC.

The gene calls are TRBV11-3 and TRBJ1-4, with D possibly being TRBD1 (5 bases). V lost 3 bases and J 0 bases, leaving 11 bases between the germline ends. The CDR3 runs to 16 residues. Germline lookup yields CDR1 SGHNT and CDR2 YENEEA. The CDR3 is CASSLGLATTNEKLFF. The CDR3 DNA reads TGTGCCAGCAGCTTGGGACTGGCTACAACTAATGAAAAACTGTTTTTT.

The gene calls are TRBV25-1 and TRBJ2-5; D is possibly TRBD1 (6 bases). This CDR3 contains 16 residues. V lost 4 bases to trimming and J lost 1 base, with 16 bases between them. Germline CDR1 and CDR2: MGHDK and SYGVNS. The CDR3, as DNA: TGTGCCAGCAGTGCCACCCCAGGGGCGGCCCAAGAGACCCAGTACTTC. This codes for CASSATPGAAQETQYF.

The rearrangement uses TRBV19 and TRBJ1-2, with 10 nucleotides matching TRBD1. The CDR3 length is 15 residues. Germline V gene sequence: CDR1 LNHDA, CDR2 SQIVND (reference sequence). V shed 3 bases, J shed 4 bases, and the junction held 5 bases outside the gene matches. CDR3 in amino acids: CASSIFGTGVYGYTF. The CDR3 DNA is TGTGCCAGTAGTATCTTTGGGACAGGGGTCTATGGCTACACCTTC.

This sequence joins TRBV27 and TRBJ1-2; D is uncertain. CDR1 and CDR2 (germline): MNHEY, SMNVEV (reference sequence). Trimming cost V 7 bases and J 3 bases, with 9 bases left between them. The CDR3 runs to 12 residues. The CDR3 sequence: CASMGGYYGYTF. As DNA, the CDR3 is TGTGCCAGCATGGGAGGGTACTATGGCTACACCTTC.

This chain joins TRBV6-5 and TRBJ2-1; tentative D call: TRBD1 (6 bases). Trimming pared 8 bases from V and 9 bases from J, leaving 20 bases between. This CDR3 is built from 14 residues. The germline V gene encodes CDR1 MNHEY and CDR2 SVGAGI. The CDR3 reads CASARGMLRGEQFF. CDR3 sequence (DNA): TGTGCCAGCGCCAGGGGCATGTTGAGGGGTGAGCAGTTCTTC.

The rearrangement links TRBV7-9 to TRBJ1-2, with D possibly matching TRBD1 (5 bases). The germline V gene encodes CDR1 SEHNR and CDR2 FQNEAQ (reference sequence). This CDR3 is 15 amino acids long. The V end lost 1 base, the J end lost 8 bases, and 17 bases lay between the germline ends. The CDR3 DNA is TGTGCCAGCAGCTTAGTTCGGGGGGACCCCCAGGGCTACACCTTC. It encodes CASSLVRGDPQGYTF.

This chain joins TRBV7-9 and TRBJ2-7; 12 nucleotides line up with TRBD2. Trimming took 5 bases from V and 0 from J; bases not matched to a gene: 11. The germline V gene has CDR1 SEHNR and CDR2 FQNEAQ (reference sequence). The length of the CDR3 is 18 residues. The CDR3 spells CASSPGTSGPRGSYEQYF. CDR3 DNA: TGTGCCAGCAGCCCCGGGACTAGCGGGCCGAGGGGCTCCTACGAGCAGTACTTC.

The CDR3 region has the DNA TGTGCCAGCAGGCCCCCGCCGGGACAGGGTCCCCGGGGGGACGAGCAGTACTTC. Encoded protein: CASRPPPGQGPRGDEQYF. The rearrangement joins TRBV27 to TRBJ2-7; TRBD1 matches at 9 bases. The CDR3 length is 18 residues. Germline trimming cut 6 bases from V and 5 bases from J; bases unmatched to any gene: 20. Per the germline V gene, CDR1 is MNHEY and CDR2 is SMNVEV (reference sequence).

This clone occurred a few times. Distinct nucleotide sequences in the sample also encode this CDR3. V and J are TRBV5-4 and TRBJ2-1; D not resolved. CDR1 SGHNT and CDR2 YYREEE come from the germline V gene (reference sequence). The CDR3 consists of 13 residues. Trimming stripped 4 bases from V and 6 bases from J, with 11 bases between. The CDR3 DNA follows: TGTGCCAGCAGCCCCCCCCGCGGCAATGAGCAGTTCTTC. Its protein product is CASSPPRGNEQFF.

CDR3 nucleotide sequence: TGTGCCAGCAGCTTAGATCGCAGGCCGAACACTGAAGCTTTCTTT. This encodes CASSLDRRPNTEAFF. The V gene is TRBV7-9, the J gene TRBJ1-1; unclear D gene. Deletions cut 1 base from V and 1 base from J, with 10 bases between. Per germline, CDR1 SEHNR and CDR2 FQNEAQ (reference sequence). CDR3 length: 15 amino acids.

The sample holds one count of this clone. J is TRBJ2-3 and V is TRBV11-3; D may be TRBD1 (6 bases). Germline V lookup: CDR1 SGHNT, CDR2 YENEEA. Trimming took 1 base from V and 1 from J, leaving 18 bases between them. CDR3 length: 18 amino acids. CDR3 bases: TGTGCCAGCAGCTTAGCCCCCCTCACAGGGTTTGGCACAGATACGCAGTATTTT. Encoded protein: CASSLAPLTGFGTDTQYF.

The chain carries TRBV12-3 or TRBV12-4 and TRBJ1-2; no clear D gene. CDR3 size: 11 residues. The V end was cut by 7 bases, the J end by 10 bases, with 13 bases between. CDR3 sequence (DNA): TGTGCCAGCACTCTAGGACGGGACTACACCTTC. It specifies CASTLGRDYTF.

This rearrangement joins TRBV6-1 to TRBJ2-1; 8 bases align to TRBD2. CDR3 length: 15 amino acids. The J segment lost 4 bases and the V segment lost 7 bases, leaving 9 bases of the junction unmatched. Germline CDR1 and CDR2: MNHNS and SASEGT. The CDR3 DNA is TGTGCCAGCAAAGCGGGAGTGGGGTGGTACAATGAGCAGTTCTTC. Amino acid sequence: CASKAGVGWYNEQFF.

V is TRBV11-2 and J is TRBJ2-3; 8 bases map to TRBD2. Germline CDR1 reads SGHAT; CDR2 reads FQNNGV. The CDR3 runs 14 residues. The trim removed 1 base at V and 6 bases at J, leaving 3 bases unmatched. In DNA form, the CDR3 reads TGTGCCAGCAGCTTAGCTAGCGGGCGGGATACGCAGTATTTT. It is translated as CASSLASGRDTQYF.

The genes are TRBV3-1 (or the pseudogene TRBV3-2) and TRBJ2-7; D may be TRBD1 (7 bases). Germline-derived CDR1 and CDR2 are LGHDT and YNNKEL (reference sequence). The CDR3 runs 16 residues. V was pared by 4 bases and J by 2 bases, with 18 bases between. For the CDR3, the DNA is TGTGCCAGCAGCCCCAGGGGGGCGGGGCTGGCCTACGAGCAGTACTTC. Protein sequence: CASSPRGAGLAYEQYF.